The entry that follows covers one TCR beta chain sequence. The antigen remains undetermined. The data originate from a study of STAT5B mutations in CD4+ large granular lymphocyte leukemia. Broader study findings: Roughly 27% of private leukemic clonotypes occurred rarely in other patients' non-leukemic repertoires. The CD4+ versus CD8+ T-LGLL clonality difference may reflect limited sample size. 8/27 top patient clones versus 2/35 control clones were TRBV06-family.

The repertoire was sequenced with immunoSEQ multiplex PCR; TCRdb's copy has only in-frame clones and lacks some. The repertoire holds approximately 31,000 clones, roughly 70% seen once, with 1.1% in the top ten. This CDR3 is 16 amino acids long. The trim removed 4 bases at V and 0 bases at J, leaving 5 bases unmatched. The germline CDR1 and CDR2 sequences are SGHTA and FQGNSA. The sequence was collected from a human donor in good health. The chain recombines TRBV7-2 with TRBJ2-4; 8 bases map to TRBD1. The sequencing input was CD4+ T cells from blood buffy coats. The CDR3 coding sequence is TGTGCCAGCAGCTCTGCAGGGGGCGCAGCCAAAAACATTCAGTACTTC. Its protein product is CASSSAGGAAKNIQYF. Full variable domain (rest looked up from reference TRBV7-2 and TRBJ2-4): GAGVSQSPSNKVTEKGKDVELRCDPISGHTALYWYRQSLGQGLEFLIYFQGNSAPDKSGLPSDRFSAERTGGSVSTLTIQRTQQEDSAVYLCASSSAGGAAKNIQYFGAGTRLSVL.